This T cell receptor beta chain derives from a study of blood T cell repertoires in COVID-19. The V end lost 4 bases, the J end lost 2 bases, and 14 bases lay between the germline ends. Germline CDR1 LGHNA, CDR2 YSLEER. This CDR3 is built from 15 residues. Some clones are missing from TCRdb's copy, which holds only in-frame ones; the method was immunoSEQ multiplex PCR. The profile shows 170,000 or so clones, around 83% of them singletons. This sequence joins TRBV4-3 and TRBJ1-2; perhaps TRBD1 as D (5 bases). The TCR sequence derives from an older woman with COVID-19, enrolled during active disease. Source material: peripheral blood. CDR3 loop: CASSPSAGLNYGYTF. CDR3 nucleotide sequence: TGCGCCAGCAGCCCATCGGCGGGGCTCAACTATGGCTACACCTTC.